A single sample is the source of the 8 T cell receptor beta chains below, sequenced in a study of cytotoxic CD8 clonotypes in ibrutinib-treated CLL. The data were produced by immunoSEQ multiplex PCR, yet TCRdb's version contains in-frame clones alone and is incomplete. The repertoire consists of about 160,000 clones, with about four fifths occurring once and the leading ten covering roughly 2%. This sample comprised PBMCs, obtained after 12 months of ibrutinib treatment. Receptor source: a human donor with chronic lymphocytic leukemia.

This chain connects TRBV19 to TRBJ2-6; a possible D gene is TRBD1 (6 bases). The V gene lost 7 bases and the J gene lost 0 bases, with 16 bases spanning the gap. The CDR3 runs 17 residues. Looked up from germline, CDR1 is LNHDA and CDR2 is SQIVND (reference sequence). The CDR3 bases are TGTGCCAGTATGGGGGCGCAGAGAAGCTCTGGGGCCAACGTCCTGACTTTC. Its protein is CASMGAQRSSGANVLTF.

As concerns this clone: The identical CDR3 is also encoded by other nucleotide sequences in the sample. The chain joins TRBV7-2 to TRBJ2-3; D not certain. Deletions cut 1 base from V and 2 bases from J, with 7 bases between. The CDR3 runs to 14 residues. Germline loops: CDR1 SGHTA, CDR2 FQGNSA. As DNA, the CDR3 is TGTGCCAGCAGCTTAGGATGGTCCACAGATACGCAGTATTTT. This gives the protein CASSLGWSTDTQYF.

V is TRBV28 and J is TRBJ1-2, with D perhaps TRBD1 (6 bases). V was clipped by 3 bases and J by 0 bases, with 17 bases between them. Germline V gene sequence: CDR1 MDHEN, CDR2 SYDVKM. The CDR3 extends over 17 amino acids. In DNA, the CDR3 is TGTGCCAGCAGTTTTGTTCGGGGGCGGTCAGCTAACTATGGCTACACCTTC. It encodes CASSFVRGRSANYGYTF.

The gene calls are TRBV28 and TRBJ1-5; D is perhaps TRBD1 (6 bases). CDR1 is MDHEN, CDR2 SYDVKM, per germline. The CDR3 spans 16 residues. V was shortened by 4 bases and J by 8 bases, with 21 bases between the two germline ends. The CDR3 DNA follows: TGTGCCAGCAGTTCCGGGGGAGCGGGGGGCAAAGAGCCCCAGCATTTT. Residues: CASSSGGAGGKEPQHF.

This clone was counted once. The chain combines TRBV27 with TRBJ1-1, with D possibly matching TRBD1 (6 bases). CDR1 and CDR2 from the germline V gene are MNHEY and SMNVEV (reference sequence). Trimming shortened V by 7 bases and J by 2 bases, and 11 bases separated the two germline ends. The CDR3 length is 13 residues. The CDR3 bases are TGTGCCAGCAACATCAGGGGAAACACTGAAGCTTTCTTT. Its translation: CASNIRGNTEAFF.

This chain joins TRBV5-6 and TRBJ1-2; D is undetermined. Trimming cost V 2 bases and J 4 bases, with 9 bases left between them. The CDR3 is 13 residues long. Germline CDR1 and CDR2: SGHDT and YYEEEE. Here the CDR3 reads CASSFSGSYGYTF. In nucleotides, the CDR3 is TGTGCCAGCAGCTTTTCTGGGTCCTATGGCTACACCTTC.

V is TRBV18 and J is TRBJ1-6; 11 positions match TRBD1. Germline lookup yields CDR1 KGHSH and CDR2 LQKENI. V gave up 5 bases and J gave up 13 bases; unmatched junction bases: 7. The CDR3 has 14 residues. The CDR3 nucleotides read TGTGCCAGCTCAGCGGGACAGGGGGTTAAGCCCCTCCACTTT. Translating gives CASSAGQGVKPLHF.

This clone was seen only a few times. The chain recombines TRBV7-9 with TRBJ1-5; D is perhaps TRBD1 (5 bases). Deletions cut 1 base from V and 2 bases from J, with 9 bases between. There are 15 residues in the CDR3. The germline V gene has CDR1 SEHNR and CDR2 FQNEAQ (reference sequence). CDR3 sequence: CASSLGMGGNQPQHF. Here the CDR3 DNA reads TGTGCCAGCAGCTTAGGAATGGGGGGCAATCAGCCCCAGCATTTT.